What follows are 4 T cell receptor beta chains derived from one specimen sequenced in a study of early T cells in non-severe SARS-CoV-2 infection. TCRdb independently ran MiXCR on the 5' RACE reads; one entry per CDR3 protein. Among 50,000 to 65,000 distinct CDR3 sequences, around 9.3% were seen once, and the ten largest hold approximately 15%. The sample consisted of whole blood. Receptor source: an adult who was a healthcare worker with PCR-confirmed SARS-CoV-2 infection or an uninfected control (not recorded which).

This clonotype was observed many times. V is TRBV6-2 or TRBV6-3 and J is TRBJ2-6, with a weak D call TRBD1 (5 bases). The germline gives CDR1 MNHEY, CDR2 SVGEGT. Trimming pared 0 bases from V and 0 bases from J, leaving 12 bases between. The CDR3 sequence is 18 residues long. CDR3 nucleotide sequence: TGTGCCAGCAGTTACTCGAGACAGTTCATCTCTGGGGCCAACGTCCTGACTTTC. It translates to CASSYSRQFISGANVLTF.

The chain uses TRBV24-1 and TRBJ2-1; tentative D call: TRBD1 (6 bases). Germline CDR1 and CDR2: KGHDR and SFDVKD. The V and J ends lost 7 bases and 3 bases respectively, with 9 bases between them. The CDR3 runs 13 residues. This chain's CDR3 is CATRGRGYNEQFF. DNA for the CDR3: TGTGCCACCAGGGGCAGGGGCTACAATGAGCAGTTCTTC.

This clonotype was detected only a few times. The chain carries TRBV12-5 and TRBJ2-3; D possibly corresponds to TRBD1 (5 bases). V dropped 0 bases and J dropped 5 bases, with 6 bases sitting between them. The CDR3 sequence is 13 residues long. Germline V gene sequence: CDR1 LGHNT, CDR2 FRNRAP. The CDR3 bases are TGTGCTAGTGGTTTGGTCCAGGGAGATACGCAGTATTTT. Its protein is CASGLVQGDTQYF.

This clonotype was detected many times. The chain links TRBV12-3 or TRBV12-4 to TRBJ2-7, with TRBD2 identical over 10 bases. The CDR3 loop spans 17 amino acids. Trimming at V came to 5 bases and at J to 4 bases, leaving 14 bases not matched to a gene. The CDR3 DNA reads as TGTGCCAGCAGTGGCACTAGCGGGATAAGTTCGGGGTACGAGCAGTACTTC. Its translation is CASSGTSGISSGYEQYF.